This T cell receptor (beta chain) was identified in a study of blood T cell repertoires in COVID-19. Study-wide background: In each case, the material was cDNA or gDNA derived from T cells, B-cell-depleted T cells, or PBMCs.

CDR1 is MNHEY and CDR2 is SMNVEV in the germline V gene (reference sequence). J was trimmed by 4 bases and V by 8 bases; bases with no gene match: 2. The CDR3 spans 13 residues. Participants spanned ages roughly 18 to 90 years and resided in 24 US areas. Two negative PCRs, clearance, or symptom resolution characterized the recovered Cohort 3 donors. As processed by the authors: Reference gene primers were amplified, and this amplification served to estimate nucleated cell counts. Sequencing used immunoSEQ multiplex PCR; TCRdb keeps in-frame clones, though not all of them. V and J calls and clone size are given by that table; D and trimming were obtained from the DNA. The repertoire consists of about 130,000 clones, with about 88% occurring once and the leading ten covering about 2.5%.

The specimen was PBMCs or T cells enriched from blood (not recorded which). This clonotype was obtained from a woman aged 45-65 years who had recovered from COVID-19. The chain combines TRBV27 with TRBJ2-1; TRBD2 matches at 10 bases. The CDR3 region is CASQAGGYNEQFF. The CDR3, as DNA: TGTGCCAGCCAAGCGGGGGGGTACAATGAGCAGTTCTTC.